This record covers a single T cell receptor beta chain. The CDR3 spans 16 residues. Per germline, CDR1 MNHEY and CDR2 SMNVEV (reference sequence). Trimming removed 6 bases from V and 5 bases from J; junction bases left unmatched: 12. TCRdb reprocessed the 5' RACE reads via MiXCR and lists one record per CDR3 protein. The table includes fewer than 700,000 distinct CDR3 sequences, about a fifth detected once. The entry originates in a study of T-cell memory formation after mild COVID-19. Sequenced: PBMCs or a T cell subset sorted from them (not recorded which). The source is an adult woman who had mild COVID-19 (a few samples of this study predate the infection). Cell type and time point are not known. The V gene is TRBV27, the J gene TRBJ2-1, with 8 bases lining up with TRBD2. The CDR3: CASSPLGSGVHNEQFF. The CDR3 DNA sequence: TGTGCCAGCAGCCCTCTAGGTAGCGGGGTGCACAATGAGCAGTTCTTC.